The clone carrying this TCR beta chain turned up a few times. Construction of the TCRbeta library involved unique molecular identifiers. One entry per CDR3 protein, called by TCRdb with MiXCR from the PCR reads. The data show about 610,000 distinct CDR3 sequences, 25% to 30% seen once. Looked up from germline, CDR1 is SQVTM and CDR2 is ANQGSEA. This CDR3 contains 14 residues. V shed 4 bases and J shed 5 bases, with 17 bases lying between them. The data were taken from a study of T-cell reconstitution after alpha-beta-depleted transplantation in children. This TCR derives from a boy less than two years old with Wiskott-Aldrich syndrome, due to receive a stem cell transplant. The rearrangement links TRBV29-1 to TRBJ2-5; weak D call: TRBD2 (6 bases). Sequences were derived from PBMCs, sampled before TCRalphabeta/CD19-depleted stem cell transplant. CDR3 sequence reads: CSVGSNFGGETQYF. Here the CDR3 DNA reads TGCAGCGTTGGATCCAATTTTGGGGGGGAGACCCAGTACTTC. Drawing the rest from reference TRBV29-1 and TRBJ2-5, the complete variable domain is SAVISQKPSRDICQRGTSLTIQCQVDSQVTMMFWYRQQPGQSLTLIATANQGSEATYESGFVIDKFPISRPNLTFSTLTVSNMSPEDSSIYLCSVGSNFGGETQYFGPGTRLLVL.